This TCR beta chain was found in a study of OX40 agonist ivuxolimab in advanced cancers. Study information: The study enrolled dose-escalation patients with hepatocellular carcinoma, melanoma, renal cell or head and neck cancer.

This table comes from immunoSEQ multiplex PCR, and its TCRdb copy is limited to in-frame clones, with some not included. The sample comprises about 58,000 clones, 70% to 90% of which are singletons, and 0.77% rests with the top ten. The ends were cut back, 0 bases at V and 7 bases at J, with 7 bases in the middle. Germline-derived CDR1 and CDR2 are MGHRA and YSYEKL. The CDR3 covers 14 residues. V and J are TRBV4-1 and TRBJ1-6, with D possibly TRBD1 on 6 matching bases. The sequenced sample was CD4+ or CD8+ T cells sorted from blood, obtained in a trial of the OX40 agonist ivuxolimab. The clonotype was recovered from an adult with an advanced solid tumor such as melanoma, head and neck, liver or kidney cancer. In DNA, the CDR3 is TGCGCCAGCAGCCAAGACAGGGGCAATTCACCCCTCCACTTT. As protein: CASSQDRGNSPLHF.